These T cell receptor beta chains were read from a single sample in a study of blood T cell repertoires in COVID-19. Assay: immunoSEQ multiplex PCR; the TCRdb copy retains only in-frame clones and omits some. This sample has approximately 230,000 clones, with about four fifths found just once. The sample taken for sequencing was peripheral blood. Source of these receptors: a man older than 75 with acute or convalescent COVID-19. The CDR3 runs from the conserved cysteine through the conserved F or W. A D gene is named only where the DNA matches it firmly. Some rows mark clone size as missing; the rest say once, few, many or name a class of expanded clone.

V	D	J	size	length	CDR3	DNA
TRBV5-1	TRBD1	TRBJ2-2	.	16	CASSTTTGVITGELFF	TGCGCCAGCAGCACAACGACAGGGGTGATCACCGGGGAGCTGTTTTTT
TRBV28	.	TRBJ1-6	.	16	CASSPLPGHSPSPLHF	TGTGCCAGCAGCCCTTTACCGGGACATTCCCCTTCACCCCTCCACTTT
TRBV4-1	TRBD1	TRBJ2-7	.	16	CASSQVPGQGSDEQYF	TGCGCCAGCAGCCAAGTTCCGGGACAGGGGAGCGACGAGCAGTACTTC
TRBV7-8	.	TRBJ2-7	.	13	CASSRGGLYEQYF	TGTGCCAGCAGCCGAGGGGGGCTCTACGAGCAGTACTTC
TRBV7-9	.	TRBJ2-2	once	13	CASSLEGPGELFF	TGTGCCAGCAGCTTAGAGGGGCCCGGGGAGCTGTTTTTT
TRBV28	.	TRBJ2-2	.	14	CASTGSANTGELFF	TGTGCCAGCACAGGTTCAGCGAACACCGGGGAGCTGTTTTTT
TRBV18	TRBD1	TRBJ1-5	many	16	CASSPEGQGVNQPQHF	TGTGCCAGCTCACCTGAGGGACAGGGGGTCAATCAGCCCCAGCATTTT
TRBV11-2	TRBD2	TRBJ2-1	.	18	CASSLGRLAGGSYNEQFF	TGTGCCAGCAGCTTAGGTCGACTAGCGGGGGGGTCCTACAATGAGCAGTTCTTC
TRBV6-2/TRBV6-3	TRBD1	TRBJ2-1	.	15	CASSYAGQGYNEQFF	TGTGCCAGCAGTTACGCGGGACAGGGGTACAATGAGCAGTTCTTC
TRBV9	.	TRBJ2-3	.	12	CASSVYRDTQYF	TGTGCCAGCAGCGTATATAGAGATACGCAGTATTTT
TRBV18	TRBD1	TRBJ1-4	.	20	CASSPLYGQGGISTNEKLFF	TGTGCCAGCTCACCACTCTATGGACAGGGAGGGATCTCAACTAATGAAAAACTGTTTTTT
TRBV5-1	TRBD1	TRBJ2-2	.	16	CASSLEGTGSTGELFF	TGCGCCAGCAGCTTGGAGGGGACAGGGTCCACCGGGGAGCTGTTTTTT
TRBV30	TRBD2	TRBJ2-7	.	14	CAWSVLAGPYEQYF	TGTGCCTGGAGTGTACTAGCGGGACCCTACGAGCAGTACTTC
TRBV7-8	.	TRBJ2-7	.	15	CASSTPTGGQSEQYF	TGTGCCAGCAGCACTCCGACAGGTGGGCAGAGCGAGCAGTACTTC
TRBV5-1	.	TRBJ1-5	.	13	CASSLAMNQPQHF	TGCGCCAGCAGCTTGGCAATGAATCAGCCCCAGCATTTT
TRBV10-3	TRBD2	TRBJ2-1	.	16	CAISHWTSGPYNEQFF	TGTGCCATCAGTCACTGGACTAGCGGGCCGTACAATGAGCAGTTCTTC
TRBV7-9	.	TRBJ2-7	.	15	CASSLSGLKTYEQYF	TGTGCCAGCAGCTTATCGGGACTGAAAACCTACGAGCAGTACTTC
TRBV7-9	.	TRBJ2-6	.	16	CASSLDTGKGANVLTF	TGTGCCAGCAGCTTAGATACAGGGAAGGGGGCCAACGTCCTGACTTTC
TRBV30	.	TRBJ1-2	.	11	CAWLQDNGYTF	TGTGCCTGGTTACAGGACAACGGCTACACCTTC
TRBV28	.	TRBJ1-2	.	14	CASRPLVVTYGYTF	TGTGCCAGCCGTCCCCTCGTGGTGACTTATGGCTACACCTTC
TRBV12-5	TRBD1	TRBJ2-7	.	14	CASGEQGAGDEQYF	TGTGCTAGTGGAGAACAGGGGGCCGGCGACGAGCAGTACTTC
TRBV19	.	TRBJ2-7	.	13	CASSRDFYYEQYF	TGTGCCAGTAGTAGGGACTTTTACTACGAGCAGTACTTC
TRBV10-3	TRBD1	TRBJ2-7	.	15	CAISDPGTGTYEQYF	TGTGCCATCAGTGACCCCGGGACAGGGACCTACGAGCAGTACTTC
TRBV5-1	.	TRBJ1-4	once	17	CASSLVRGQTLNEKLFF	TGCGCCAGCAGCTTGGTTCGCGGACAGACCCTTAATGAAAAACTGTTTTTT
TRBV23-1	.	TRBJ2-7	.	14	CASPEGLSSYEQYF	TGCGCCAGCCCGGAGGGTCTTTCCTCCTACGAGCAGTACTTC
TRBV28	TRBD1	TRBJ2-4	once	16	CASSLPLGTGKNIQYF	TGTGCCAGCAGTTTACCCTTAGGGACAGGGAAAAACATTCAGTACTTC
TRBV24-1	.	TRBJ2-1	.	16	CATSDWGGGSYNEQFF	TGTGCCACCAGTGATTGGGGAGGGGGGTCCTACAATGAGCAGTTCTTC
TRBV5-1	.	TRBJ1-5	.	15	CASSLIGAVNQPQHF	TGCGCCAGCAGCTTAATAGGGGCCGTAAATCAGCCCCAGCATTTT
TRBV6-6	TRBD1	TRBJ1-1	.	14	CASTKGTGNTEAFF	TGTGCCAGCACCAAGGGGACAGGCAACACTGAAGCTTTCTTT
TRBV9	TRBD2	TRBJ2-7	once	14	CASSVGLASYEQYF	TGTGCCAGCAGTGTCGGACTAGCGTCCTACGAGCAGTACTTC
TRBV21-1	.	TRBJ1-5	once	23	CASSDGLSIPGQGVAFCNQPQHF	TGTGCCAGCAGCGACGGATTATCGATACCGGGACAGGGAGTAGCTTTTTGTAATCAGCCCCAGCATTTT
TRBV5-1	TRBD1	TRBJ1-2	.	15	CASSLGQGADYGYTF	TGCGCCAGCAGCTTGGGACAGGGGGCAGACTATGGCTACACCTTC
TRBV6-1	.	TRBJ1-5	.	13	CASSYGAGHIPDF	TGTGCCAGCAGTTATGGAGCGGGACACATCCCTGATTTT
TRBV7-2	.	TRBJ2-7	few	16	CASSLIPTERPEEQYF	TGTGCCAGCAGCTTAATACCGACAGAGCGTCCGGAGGAGCAGTACTTC
TRBV5-1	.	TRBJ1-2	.	18	CASSLNSLGGQANYGYTF	TGCGCCAGCAGCTTGAACAGTTTGGGGGGTCAGGCTAACTATGGCTACACCTTC
TRBV28	TRBD1	TRBJ1-5	.	15	CASSSSHRGQQPQHF	TGTGCCAGCAGTTCTTCTCACAGGGGGCAGCAGCCCCAGCATTTT
TRBV9	.	TRBJ1-5	few	15	CASSVGYNSNQPQHF	TGTGCCAGCAGCGTAGGATACAATAGCAATCAGCCCCAGCATTTT
TRBV6-5	TRBD1	TRBJ1-4	.	13	CASSRQGTEKLFF	TGTGCCAGCAGTCGACAGGGGACAGAAAAACTGTTTTTT
TRBV6-5	.	TRBJ2-7	.	15	CASSYVQGSTYEQYF	TGTGCCAGCAGTTACGTACAGGGTAGTACCTACGAGCAGTACTTC
TRBV2	.	TRBJ2-7	.	15	CASSEAGAKAIEQYF	TGTGCCAGCAGTGAAGCCGGAGCAAAGGCGATCGAGCAGTACTTC
TRBV5-5	.	TRBJ1-6	.	14	CASSGGTAGSPLHF	TGTGCCAGCAGCGGGGGGACGGCGGGTTCACCCCTCCACTTT
TRBV11-2	TRBD1	TRBJ2-7	.	15	CASSLEGTGTHEQYF	TGTGCCAGCAGCTTAGAAGGGACAGGGACTCACGAGCAGTACTTC
TRBV6-5	TRBD1	TRBJ1-6	few	14	CASSYRQGVSPLHF	TGTGCCAGCAGTTACCGACAGGGAGTCTCACCCCTCCACTTT
TRBV18	TRBD2	TRBJ2-2	once	16	CASSPSGTSGSGELFF	TGTGCCAGCTCACCGTCCGGGACTAGCGGGTCCGGGGAGCTGTTTTTT
TRBV20-1	.	TRBJ2-7	.	12	CSASRRNYEQYF	TGCAGTGCTAGTCGCAGGAACTACGAGCAGTACTTC
TRBV7-2	.	TRBJ1-5	.	15	CASSLDATNNQPQHF	TGTGCCAGCAGCTTAGACGCAACAAACAATCAGCCCCAGCATTTT
TRBV5-1	TRBD1	TRBJ1-1	.	12	CASSINRGEAFF	TGCGCCAGCAGCATAAACAGGGGGGAAGCTTTCTTT
TRBV30	TRBD1	TRBJ2-1	.	16	CAWRRGTGFSYNEQFF	TGTGCCTGGCGGAGGGGGACAGGGTTTTCCTACAATGAGCAGTTCTTC
TRBV7-3	.	TRBJ2-1	.	13	CASSLQTRDEQFF	TGTGCCAGCAGCCTCCAGACGAGGGATGAGCAGTTCTTC
TRBV11-3	.	TRBJ2-1	once	16	CASSLDGQSSYNEQFF	TGTGCCAGCAGCTTAGACGGACAGAGCTCCTACAATGAGCAGTTCTTC
TRBV7-9	TRBD1	TRBJ1-6	.	14	CASSRTGEDSPLHF	TGTGCCAGCAGCAGGACAGGGGAAGATTCACCCCTCCACTTT
TRBV28	.	TRBJ1-5	.	15	CASSPGQGRNQPQHF	TGTGCCAGCAGTCCCGGCCAGGGCCGAAATCAGCCCCAGCATTTT
TRBV3-1/TRBV3-2	.	TRBJ2-3	.	14	CASSLGVSTDTQYF	TGTGCCAGCAGCCTAGGGGTCAGCACAGATACGCAGTATTTT